This TCR beta chain originates from a study of blood T cell repertoires in COVID-19. Study in general: Samples came from the United States, Italy and Spain, spanning acute and convalescent COVID-19. T cells, B-cell-depleted T cells, or PBMCs provided the cDNA or gDNA that served as material.

The CDR3 runs to 13 residues. CDR1 and CDR2 (germline): MDHEN, SYDVKM. Trimming pared 3 bases from V and 7 bases from J, leaving 10 bases between. As handled by the study authors: How many nucleated cells were present was estimated from reference gene primer amplification. TCRdb keeps only in-frame clones here, not all; method: immunoSEQ multiplex PCR. V and J calls and clone size are those listed in that table; D and trimming were worked out from the DNA. The sample has about 180,000 clones, more than 75% seen once. The receptor's source is a person aged 65-85 years with COVID-19, enrolled during active disease. This chain uses TRBV28 with TRBJ2-1; no reliable D call. Sequenced: peripheral blood. In nucleotides, the CDR3 is TGTGCCAGCAGTTTTGCAGGCCCTAATGAGCAGTTCTTC. The encoded protein is CASSFAGPNEQFF.